This entry describes one TCR beta chain. Antigen specificity is unknown. These data originate in a study of T cell responses to AZD1222 COVID-19 vaccine. Whole-study findings and limits: Spike-specific TCR breadth and depth were elevated following two AZD1222 doses. Donors were largely white British and mainly female; clonal diversity was possibly underestimated.

Generated by immunoSEQ multiplex PCR, the TCRdb table keeps only in-frame clones and is missing some. The sample has under 300,000 clones; about 92% are singletons. The sequenced sample was peripheral blood, obtained on day 0 of AZD1222 vaccination. This TCR was recovered from an adult in good health.

CDR3 loop: CASSQLAGVGETQYF. CDR3 sequence (DNA): TGTGCCAGCTCACAACTAGCGGGAGTTGGAGAGACCCAGTACTTC. J is TRBJ2-5 and V is TRBV18, with 11 positions matching TRBD2. The CDR3 sequence is 15 residues long. Germline CDR1 KGHSH, CDR2 LQKENI. Trimming removed 4 bases from V and 4 bases from J; junction bases left unmatched: 5.